The next 7 T cell receptor beta chains were all read from a single sample in a study of blood T cell repertoires in COVID-19. Method: immunoSEQ multiplex PCR; TCRdb's copy keeps in-frame clones and lacks some. This table has approximately 150,000 clones, over 75% appearing once. Sequenced sample: PBMCs or T cells enriched from blood (not recorded which). The receptors were sampled from a man in his fifties in a cohort exposed to, infected with or recovered from COVID-19 (not recorded which).

This clone was detected once. V usage is TRBV18 and J usage is TRBJ2-5; 12 positions match TRBD1. Germline V gene lookup returns CDR1 KGHSH and CDR2 LQKENI. CDR3 size: 15 residues. Trimming removed 5 bases from V and 3 bases from J; junction bases left unmatched: 4. The CDR3 DNA reads TGTGCCAGCTCATGGGGACAGGGGGCAGAAGAGACCCAGTACTTC. Its protein is CASSWGQGAEETQYF.

The chain has TRBV29-1 and TRBJ1-3, with TRBD1 matching over 8 bases. This CDR3 spans 17 amino acids. Looked up from germline, CDR1 is SQVTM and CDR2 is ANQGSEA. V lost 0 bases, J lost 0 bases, and 7 bases stayed unmatched. The CDR3 sequence is CSVEDRDRTHSGNTIYF. The CDR3 nucleotides are TGCAGCGTTGAAGATCGGGACAGGACACACTCTGGAAACACCATATATTTT.

The V gene is TRBV7-9, the J gene TRBJ2-7, with D tentatively TRBD1 (6 bases). The germline V and J ends were trimmed by 4 bases and 1 base, with 11 bases remaining between them. CDR1 and CDR2 from the germline V gene are SEHNR and FQNEAQ (reference sequence). CDR3 length: 14 residues. DNA for the CDR3: TGTGCCAGCAGCTCGCCCAGGGGATCCTACGAGCAGTACTTC. Translation: CASSSPRGSYEQYF.

The CDR3: CASSSIDRAYEQYF. As DNA, the CDR3 is TGTGCCAGCAGCTCCATAGACAGGGCGTACGAGCAGTACTTC. J is TRBJ2-7 and V is TRBV13, with 7 bases lining up with TRBD1. The V and J ends lost 4 bases and 4 bases, in that order; junction bases with no gene match: 7. The CDR3 consists of 14 residues. Germline values: CDR1 PRHDT, CDR2 FYEKMQ (reference sequence).

The chain employs TRBV5-6 and TRBJ1-2; D is uncertain. The germline CDR1 and CDR2 sequences are SGHDT and YYEEEE. The length of the CDR3 is 14 residues. The V end lost 1 base, the J end lost 6 bases, and 13 bases lay between the germline ends. The CDR3 loop reads CASSLSPGMDGYTF. CDR3 in DNA: TGTGCCAGCAGCTTGTCCCCAGGAATGGATGGCTACACCTTC.

This rearrangement joins TRBV14 to TRBJ1-2, with D possibly TRBD1 on 5 matching bases. The germline CDR1 and CDR2 sequences are SGHDN and FVKESK. The CDR3 runs 15 residues. Trimming removed 4 bases from V and 4 bases from J, with 16 bases in between. Written as DNA, the CDR3 is TGTGCCAGCAGCCCCCCATCGGGGGGGATCTATGGCTACACCTTC. Its protein is CASSPPSGGIYGYTF. Looking up the rest from reference TRBV14 and TRBJ1-2 gives the full variable domain: EAGVTQFPSHSVIEKGQTVTLRCDPISGHDNLYWYRRVMGKEIKFLLHFVKESKQDESGMPNNRFLAERTGGTYSTLKVQPAELEDSGVYFCASSPPSGGIYGYTFGSGTRLTVV.

The chain uses TRBV28 and TRBJ2-2, with 9 nucleotides matching TRBD1. Germline CDR1 MDHEN, CDR2 SYDVKM. The CDR3 spans 16 residues. V lost 6 bases to trimming and J lost 4 bases; unmatched junction nucleotides: 9. CDR3 sequence: CASSLDRGMITGELFF. The CDR3 DNA follows: TGTGCCAGCAGCCTGGACAGGGGTATGATCACCGGGGAGCTGTTTTTT.